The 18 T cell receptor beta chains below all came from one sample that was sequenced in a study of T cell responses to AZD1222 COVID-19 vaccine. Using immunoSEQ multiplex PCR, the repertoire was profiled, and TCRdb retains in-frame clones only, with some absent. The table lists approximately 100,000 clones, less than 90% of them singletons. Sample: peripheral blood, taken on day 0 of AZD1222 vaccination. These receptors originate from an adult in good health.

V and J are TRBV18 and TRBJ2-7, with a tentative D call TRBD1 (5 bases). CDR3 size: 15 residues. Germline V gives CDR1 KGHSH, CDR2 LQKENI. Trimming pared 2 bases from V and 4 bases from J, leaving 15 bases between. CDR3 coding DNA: TGTGCCAGCTCACCATCGGCAGGTAGGGGTTACGAGCAGTACTTC. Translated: CASSPSAGRGYEQYF. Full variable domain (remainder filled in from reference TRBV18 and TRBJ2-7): NAGVMQNPRHLVRRRGQEARLRCSPMKGHSHVYWYRQLPEEGLKFMVYLQKENIIDESGMPKERFSAEFPKEGPSILRIQQVVRGDSAAYFCASSPSAGRGYEQYFGPGTRLTVT.

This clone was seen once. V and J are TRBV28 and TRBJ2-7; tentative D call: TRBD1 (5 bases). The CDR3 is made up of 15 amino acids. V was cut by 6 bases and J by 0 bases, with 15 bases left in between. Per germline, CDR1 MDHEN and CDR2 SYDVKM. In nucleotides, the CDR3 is TGTGCCAGCAGAGTCCGACAGTGGGACTCCTACGAGCAGTACTTC. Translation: CASRVRQWDSYEQYF.

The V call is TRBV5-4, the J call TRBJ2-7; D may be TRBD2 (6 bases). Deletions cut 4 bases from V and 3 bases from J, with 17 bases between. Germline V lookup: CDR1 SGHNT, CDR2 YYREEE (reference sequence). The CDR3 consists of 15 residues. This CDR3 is CASSQGRGSLYEQYF. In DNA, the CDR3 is TGTGCCAGCAGCCAGGGCCGGGGGAGCCTCTACGAGCAGTACTTC.

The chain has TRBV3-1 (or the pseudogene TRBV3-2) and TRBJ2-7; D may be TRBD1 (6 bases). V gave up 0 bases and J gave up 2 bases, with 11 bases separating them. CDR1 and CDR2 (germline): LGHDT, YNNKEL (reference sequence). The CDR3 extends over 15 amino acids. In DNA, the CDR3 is TGTGCCAGCAGCCAAGATCCCGGACAGCCCTACGAGCAGTACTTC. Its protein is CASSQDPGQPYEQYF.

DNA for the CDR3: TGTGCCAGTAGCCCCGGAGAGGGCAATCAGCCCCAGCATTTT. As protein: CASSPGEGNQPQHF. This chain links TRBV19 with TRBJ1-5; D ambiguous. Germline CDR1 LNHDA, CDR2 SQIVND (reference sequence). This CDR3 is built from 14 residues. V lost 6 bases to trimming and J lost 2 bases, with 11 bases between them.

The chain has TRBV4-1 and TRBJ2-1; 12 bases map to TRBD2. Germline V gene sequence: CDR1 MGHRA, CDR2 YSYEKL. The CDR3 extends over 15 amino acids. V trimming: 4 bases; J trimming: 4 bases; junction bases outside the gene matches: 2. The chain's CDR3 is CASSLGLAGYNEQFF. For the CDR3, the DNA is TGCGCCAGCAGCCTCGGACTAGCGGGATACAATGAGCAGTTCTTC.

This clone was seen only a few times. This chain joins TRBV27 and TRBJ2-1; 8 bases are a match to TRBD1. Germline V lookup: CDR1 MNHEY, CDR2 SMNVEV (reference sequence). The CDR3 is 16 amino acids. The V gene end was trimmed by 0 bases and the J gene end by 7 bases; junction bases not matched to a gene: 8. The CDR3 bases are TGTGCCAGCAGTTTATCCCGGTGGACAGGGCTGAATGAGCAGTTCTTC. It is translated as CASSLSRWTGLNEQFF.

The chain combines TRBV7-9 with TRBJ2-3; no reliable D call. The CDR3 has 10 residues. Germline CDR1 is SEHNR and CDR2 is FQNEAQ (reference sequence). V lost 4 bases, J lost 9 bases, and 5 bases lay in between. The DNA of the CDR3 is TGTGCCAGCAGCTCCGAGACGCAGTATTTT. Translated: CASSSETQYF.

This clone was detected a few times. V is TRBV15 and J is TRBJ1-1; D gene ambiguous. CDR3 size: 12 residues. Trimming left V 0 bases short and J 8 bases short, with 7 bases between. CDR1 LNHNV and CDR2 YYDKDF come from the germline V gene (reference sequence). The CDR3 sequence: CATSRDSGEAFF. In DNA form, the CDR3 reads TGTGCCACCAGCAGAGATTCAGGAGAAGCTTTCTTT.

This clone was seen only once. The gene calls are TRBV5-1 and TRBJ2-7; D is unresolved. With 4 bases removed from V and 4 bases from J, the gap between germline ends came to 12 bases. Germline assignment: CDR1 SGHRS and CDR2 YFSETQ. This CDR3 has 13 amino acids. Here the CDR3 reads CASSLNLGYEQYF. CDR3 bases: TGCGCCAGCAGCCTGAACCTAGGGTACGAGCAGTACTTC.

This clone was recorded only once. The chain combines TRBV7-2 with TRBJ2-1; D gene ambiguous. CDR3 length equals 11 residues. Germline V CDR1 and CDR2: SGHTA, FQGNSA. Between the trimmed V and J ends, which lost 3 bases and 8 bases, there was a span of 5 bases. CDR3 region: CASSFYDEQFF. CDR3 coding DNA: TGTGCCAGCAGCTTTTACGATGAGCAGTTCTTC.

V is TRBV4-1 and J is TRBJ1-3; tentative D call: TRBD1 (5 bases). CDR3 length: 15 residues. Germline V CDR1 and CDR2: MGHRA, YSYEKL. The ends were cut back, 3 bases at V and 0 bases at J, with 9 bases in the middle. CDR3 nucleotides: TGCGCCAGCAGCCAGAGACAGCACTCTGGAAACACCATATATTTT. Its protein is CASSQRQHSGNTIYF.

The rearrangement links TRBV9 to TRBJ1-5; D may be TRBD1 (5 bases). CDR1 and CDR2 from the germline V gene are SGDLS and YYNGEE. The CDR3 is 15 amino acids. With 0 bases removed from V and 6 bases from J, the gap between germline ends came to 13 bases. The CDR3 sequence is CASSVEGRVGQPQHF. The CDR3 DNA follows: TGTGCCAGCAGCGTAGAGGGGAGGGTGGGTCAGCCCCAGCATTTT.

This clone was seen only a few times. The DNA of the CDR3 is TGTGCCAGCAGCCACCCCCCGGGCAGGGGAAACACTGAAGCTTTCTTT. Translated: CASSHPPGRGNTEAFF. The chain employs TRBV11-3 and TRBJ1-1; TRBD1 is a possible D gene (6 bases). This CDR3 contains 16 residues. CDR1 and CDR2 (germline): SGHNT, YENEEA. The V gene lost 5 bases and the J gene lost 2 bases, with 18 bases spanning the gap.

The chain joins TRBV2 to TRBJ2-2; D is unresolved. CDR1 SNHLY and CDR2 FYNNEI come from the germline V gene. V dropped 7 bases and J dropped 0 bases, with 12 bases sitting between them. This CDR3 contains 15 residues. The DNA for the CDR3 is TGTGCCAGCACGCTGTTAGATCCGAACACCGGGGAGCTGTTTTTT. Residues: CASTLLDPNTGELFF. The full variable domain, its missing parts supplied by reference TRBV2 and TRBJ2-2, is EPEVTQTPSHQVTQMGQEVILRCVPISNHLYFYWYRQILGQKVEFLVSFYNNEISEKSEIFDDQFSVERPDGSNFTLKIRSTKLEDSAMYFCASTLLDPNTGELFFGEGSRLTVL.

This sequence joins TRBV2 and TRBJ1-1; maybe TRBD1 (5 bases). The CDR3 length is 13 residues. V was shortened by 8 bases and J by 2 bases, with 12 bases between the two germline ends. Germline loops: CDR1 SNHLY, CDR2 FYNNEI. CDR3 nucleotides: TGTGCCAGCGGTATTCAGGGTAACACTGAAGCTTTCTTT. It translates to CASGIQGNTEAFF. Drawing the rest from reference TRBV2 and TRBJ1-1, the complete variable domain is EPEVTQTPSHQVTQMGQEVILRCVPISNHLYFYWYRQILGQKVEFLVSFYNNEISEKSEIFDDQFSVERPDGSNFTLKIRSTKLEDSAMYFCASGIQGNTEAFFGQGTRLTVV.

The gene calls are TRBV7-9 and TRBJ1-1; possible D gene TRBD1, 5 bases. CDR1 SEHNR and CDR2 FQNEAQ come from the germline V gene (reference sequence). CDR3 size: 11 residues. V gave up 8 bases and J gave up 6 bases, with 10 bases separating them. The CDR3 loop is CASGKGPEAFF. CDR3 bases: TGTGCCAGCGGCAAGGGACCTGAAGCTTTCTTT.

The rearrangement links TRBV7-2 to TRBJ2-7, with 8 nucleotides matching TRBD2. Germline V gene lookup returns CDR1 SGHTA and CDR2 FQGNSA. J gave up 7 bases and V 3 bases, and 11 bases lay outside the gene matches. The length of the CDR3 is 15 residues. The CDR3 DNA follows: TGTGCCAGCAGCTTTCCCGCTAGCGGGCTAGGTGAGCAGTACTTC. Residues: CASSFPASGLGEQYF. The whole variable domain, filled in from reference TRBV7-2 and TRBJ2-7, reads GAGVSQSPSNKVTEKGKDVELRCDPISGHTALYWYRQSLGQGLEFLIYFQGNSAPDKSGLPSDRFSAERTGGSVSTLTIQRTQQEDSAVYLCASSFPASGLGEQYFGPGTRLTVT.